This TCR beta chain came from a study of blood T cell repertoires in COVID-19. Losses at the gene ends were 4 bases for V and 6 bases for J; bases not matched to a gene: 8. There are 15 residues in the CDR3. CDR1 LGHDT and CDR2 YNNKEL come from the germline V gene (reference sequence). Some clones are missing from TCRdb's copy, which holds only in-frame ones; the method was immunoSEQ multiplex PCR. Among under 65,000 clones listed, 91% were seen once. What was sequenced was peripheral blood. The chain joins TRBV3-1 (or the pseudogene TRBV3-2) to TRBJ1-2; 10 bases match TRBD1. The TCR comes from a human donor in a cohort sampled during active COVID-19. CDR3 region: CASSRRGQGLDGYTF. The CDR3 bases are TGTGCCAGCAGCCGAAGGGGACAGGGGTTAGATGGCTACACCTTC.